This T cell receptor (beta chain) was found in a study of PD-1 blockade in classical Hodgkin lymphoma. Germline V gene data show CDR1 as ENHRY and CDR2 as SYGVKD. Trimming took 11 bases from V and 0 from J, leaving 13 bases between them. This CDR3 is built from 13 residues. About this clone itself: Its antigen is not identified.

TCRdb's copy holds only in-frame clones and misses some; the assay was immunoSEQ multiplex PCR. The sample shows approximately 150,000 clones, about 81% of them seen only once. Study-level results: CD4+ TCR diversity, unlike CD8+, rose significantly by C4D1. When set against healthy donors, newly diagnosed patients were reported to show lower baseline TCR diversity.

All patients experienced relapse after autologous stem cell transplantation, and brentuximab vedotin exposure was variable. Under best response, outcomes were complete response, partial response or progressive disease. This TCR came from a human donor with classical Hodgkin lymphoma. The material was peripheral blood mononuclear cells (PBMCs), obtained before the second cycle of nivolumab. The chain links TRBV10-3 to TRBJ1-1, with unresolved D. The CDR3 coding sequence is TGTGCCGTGACGGGATTGATGAACACTGAAGCTTTCTTT. As protein: CAVTGLMNTEAFF.